This entry lists 9 T cell receptor beta chains sequenced from one sample in a study of cytomegalovirus exposure and HLA in healthy donors. Primers included in the PCR were 60 Vbeta and 13 Jbeta primers. Produced via immunoSEQ multiplex PCR; TCRdb's table is partial and in-frame only. The sample has 200,000 or so clones, 84% seen once; the top ten hold 0.25% to 0.3%. Sequenced sample: PBMCs. These receptors all come from a boy under 18 in good health and CMV-seronegative.

The V gene is TRBV30, the J gene TRBJ1-6; 9 bases are a match to TRBD1. CDR1 is GTSNPN and CDR2 is SVGIG in the germline V gene (reference sequence). The CDR3 extends over 15 amino acids. The trim removed 4 bases at V and 6 bases at J, leaving 7 bases unmatched. Here the CDR3 reads CAWIEGTGPNSPLHF. Here the CDR3 DNA reads TGTGCCTGGATAGAGGGGACAGGGCCTAATTCACCCCTCCACTTT.

In this sample, this clone turned up once. The genes are TRBV5-1 and TRBJ2-2, with D perhaps matching TRBD1 (6 bases). This CDR3 has 15 amino acids. Germline V gene sequence: CDR1 SGHRS, CDR2 YFSETQ. The V end was cut by 3 bases, the J end by 6 bases, with 15 bases between. CDR3 amino acids: CASSSPKQGAGELFF. The CDR3 DNA reads as TGCGCCAGCAGCTCCCCTAAACAGGGAGCCGGGGAGCTGTTTTTT.

This chain links TRBV10-3 with TRBJ1-2, with TRBD1 identical over 9 bases. The CDR3 contains 17 residues. The ends lost 11 bases at V and 1 base at J; junction bases unmatched: 17. Germline-derived CDR1 and CDR2 are ENHRY and SYGVKD. For the CDR3, the DNA is TGTGCCTCGATCGGCTCGGAACAGGGGGCCTATAACTATGGCTACACCTTC. The encoded protein is CASIGSEQGAYNYGYTF.

The CDR3 nucleotides are TGTGCCAGCAGCCGACAGCCCCAAGAGACCCAGTACTTC. Its translation is CASSRQPQETQYF. This sequence joins TRBV5-4 and TRBJ2-5; TRBD1 is a possible D gene (5 bases). The CDR3 loop spans 13 amino acids. Per the germline V gene, CDR1 is SGHNT and CDR2 is YYREEE (reference sequence). The V and J ends lost 4 bases and 1 base respectively, with 8 bases between them.

This clone has just a few counts. The chain couples TRBV27 to TRBJ1-1, with a tentative D call TRBD1 (6 bases). This CDR3 has 14 amino acids. V dropped 6 bases and J dropped 4 bases, with 15 bases sitting between them. Germline lookup yields CDR1 MNHEY and CDR2 SMNVEV (reference sequence). This chain's CDR3 is CASRRLGASTEAFF. DNA of the CDR3: TGTGCCAGCAGACGTCTGGGGGCGAGCACTGAAGCTTTCTTT.

Notes on this clone: One end of the junction is discordant with germline, which a read error may explain. This chain connects TRBV7-7 to TRBJ1-3, with D maybe TRBD1 (6 bases). CDR3 length: 16 amino acids. Germline CDR1 SSHAT, CDR2 FNYEAQ (reference sequence). CDR3 in amino acids: CASSLGGPFSGNTIYF. CDR3 coding DNA: TGTGCTAGCAGCTTGGGGGGGCCATTCTCTGGAAACACCATATATTTT. Complete variable domain (other parts from reference TRBV7-7 and TRBJ1-3): GAGVSQSPRYKVTKRGQDVTLRCDPISSHATLYWYQQALGQGPEFLTYFNYEAQPDKSGLPSDRFSAERPEGSISTLTIQRTEQRDSAMYRCASSLGGPFSGNTIYFGEGSWLTVV.

The rearrangement links TRBV25-1 to TRBJ1-4; 8 bases match TRBD1. Unmatched junction bases numbered 14, after V lost 6 bases and J lost 8 bases. CDR3 length equals 16 residues. Germline V gives CDR1 MGHDK, CDR2 SYGVNS. The CDR3 protein is CASSAPSTGAREKLFF. The CDR3, as DNA: TGTGCCAGCAGCGCACCCTCGACAGGGGCCCGGGAAAAACTGTTTTTT.

This sequence joins TRBV30 and TRBJ2-6; 9 positions agree with TRBD2. The CDR3 has 16 amino acids. J was trimmed by 2 bases and V by 0 bases; bases with no gene match: 2. Germline V gene sequence: CDR1 GTSNPN, CDR2 SVGIG (reference sequence). In DNA form, the CDR3 reads TGTGCCTGGAGTGTACTAGCGGGCCCTGGGGCCAACGTCCTGACTTTC. Its protein product is CAWSVLAGPGANVLTF. The full variable domain, its missing parts supplied by reference TRBV30 and TRBJ2-6, is SQTIHQWPATLVQPVGSPLSLECTVEGTSNPNLYWYRQAAGRGLQLLFYSVGIGQISSEVPQNLSASRPQDRQFILSSKKLLLSDSGFYLCAWSVLAGPGANVLTFGAGSRLTVL.

The chain has TRBV19 and TRBJ2-1; 7 nucleotides line up with TRBD2. The CDR3 loop spans 14 amino acids. Germline lookup yields CDR1 LNHDA and CDR2 SQIVND (reference sequence). The J segment lost 2 bases and the V segment lost 9 bases, leaving 7 bases of the junction unmatched. The CDR3 DNA reads TGTGCCAGCAAGCGGGATAAAACCTACAATGAGCAGTTCTTC. It codes for CASKRDKTYNEQFF.